This paragraph reports one T cell receptor beta chain. Antigen specificity is unknown. In the PCR, 60 Vbeta and 13 Jbeta primers were used. Sequencing used immunoSEQ multiplex PCR; TCRdb keeps in-frame clones, though not all of them. The sample contains roughly 180,000 clones, 9.5% of which appear only once. This entry is derived from a study of cytomegalovirus exposure and HLA in healthy donors. Whole-study findings and limits: Within the data, a cluster of highly shared sequence variants was likely a sequencing artifact. Later on, analysis showed that most CMV-associated TCR beta chains appeared to be HLA-restricted. The authors excluded some V segments, including TRBV6-2 and TRBV6-3, as indistinguishable. Trimming of TCR beta V- and J-genes showed a link, identified in a later analysis, to a missense DCLRE1C variant.

Germline V gene lookup returns CDR1 SGHNT and CDR2 YYREEE (reference sequence). V dropped 4 bases and J dropped 1; count of bases not matched to a gene: 4. This CDR3 contains 15 residues. This clonotype was obtained from a woman younger than 45 in good health and CMV-seropositive. The sample taken for sequencing was PBMCs. The chain has TRBV5-4 and TRBJ2-2, with 7 bases matching TRBD1. CDR3 amino acids: CASSEWTGNTGELFF. The CDR3 DNA reads as TGTGCCAGCAGCGAATGGACAGGGAACACCGGGGAGCTGTTTTTT. Drawing the rest from reference TRBV5-4 and TRBJ2-2, the complete variable domain is ETGVTQSPTHLIKTRGQQVTLRCSSQSGHNTVSWYQQALGQGPQFIFQYYREEENGRGNFPPRFSGLQFPNYSSELNVNALELDDSALYLCASSEWTGNTGELFFGEGSRLTVL.